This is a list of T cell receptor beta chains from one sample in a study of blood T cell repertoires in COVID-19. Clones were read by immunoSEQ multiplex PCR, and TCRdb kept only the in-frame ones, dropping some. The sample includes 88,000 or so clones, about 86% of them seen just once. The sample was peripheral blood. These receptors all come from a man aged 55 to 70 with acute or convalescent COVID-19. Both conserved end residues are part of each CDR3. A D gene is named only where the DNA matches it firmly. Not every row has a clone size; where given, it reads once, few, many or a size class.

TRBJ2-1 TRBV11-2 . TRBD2 TGTGCCAGCAGCTTAGCTAGCGGGCCCTACAATGAGCAGTTCTTC CASSLASGPYNEQFF
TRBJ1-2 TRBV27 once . TGTGCCAGCAGTTCTACAGGATATGGCTACACCTTC CASSSTGYGYTF
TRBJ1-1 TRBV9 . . TGTGCCAGCAGCGTAGCCGACAGGTCTACAGGGCTGGCTTTCTTT CASSVADRSTGLAFF
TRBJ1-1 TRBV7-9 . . TGTGCCAGCAGCTTACAAGGGCAGGGGATGAACACTGAAGCTTTCTTT CASSLQGQGMNTEAFF
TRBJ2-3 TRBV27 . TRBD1 TGTGCCAGCAGTTTATCTGTAGGGGACAGGGCGCCAGATACGCAGTATTTT CASSLSVGDRAPDTQYF
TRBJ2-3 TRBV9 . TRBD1 TGTGCCAGCAGCGCGGGGACAGGGGGATTAGCTAGCACAGATACGCAGTATTTT CASSAGTGGLASTDTQYF
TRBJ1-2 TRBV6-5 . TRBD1 TGTGCCAGCACCCCCGAGGGGGCGCTTAACTATGGCTACACCTTC CASTPEGALNYGYTF
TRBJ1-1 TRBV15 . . TGTGCCACCAGCAGAGACCGGGTTATGAACACTGAAGCTTTCTTT CATSRDRVMNTEAFF
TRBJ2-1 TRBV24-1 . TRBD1 TGTGCCACCAGTGATCCCCTGGTGAGAGGGGGCATCTACAATGAGCAGTTCTTC CATSDPLVRGGIYNEQFF
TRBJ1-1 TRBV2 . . TGTGCCAGCACCTTTTTCAGTATGAACACTGAAGCTTTCTTT CASTFFSMNTEAFF
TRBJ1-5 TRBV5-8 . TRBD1 TGTGCCAGCAGCTTAGACAGGGTACAGCCCCAGCATTTT CASSLDRVQPQHF
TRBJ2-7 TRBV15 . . TGTGCCACCAGCAGAGATTACGGGGATGGCGAGCAGTACTTC CATSRDYGDGEQYF
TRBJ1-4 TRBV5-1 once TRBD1 TGCGCCAGCAGCGCCCGACAGGGCGGGAATGAAAAACTGTTTTTT CASSARQGGNEKLFF
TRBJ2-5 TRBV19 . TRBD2 TGTGCCAGTAGGGCCCTTAGCGGGAGTGGTCAAGAGACCCAGTACTTC CASRALSGSGQETQYF
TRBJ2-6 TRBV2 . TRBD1 TGTGCCGGCAAGACAGGGGGTTTCTCTGGGGCCAACGTCCTGACTTTC CAGKTGGFSGANVLTF
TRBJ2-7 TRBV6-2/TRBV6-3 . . TGTGCCAGCAGTTACGGCAGGGCCGAGCAGTACTTC CASSYGRAEQYF